Listed here is a single TCR beta chain. Random hexamers served to reverse transcribe roughly 0.45 to 1 ug RNA. It was immunoSEQ multiplex PCR that amplified TCR beta CDR3 across 54 Vbeta and 13 Jbeta. In TCRdb, the immunoSEQ multiplex PCR reads were re-called with MiXCR into one record per CDR3 protein. The table shows hundreds of thousands of distinct CDR3 sequences, with 85% occurring only once. Sequencing of TCR beta drew on CD8+ and CD4+ T cells from blood. The multiple sclerosis control cohort comprised treatment-naive individuals presenting with stable or active relapsing-remitting disease. Purification of the CD8+ and CD4+ T cells relied on negative isolation, and TEMRA cells underwent FACS enrichment. This entry belongs to a study of CD8 T cells in Susac syndrome. This clonotype was sampled from a human donor with multiple sclerosis. Material: CD8+ T cells from PBMCs.

The CDR3 loop reads CASTDQRESTDTQYF. The CDR3 nucleotides are TGTGCCAGCACCGATCAGCGGGAGAGCACAGATACGCAGTATTTT. V gene TRBV7-2 combines with J gene TRBJ2-3; TRBD2 agrees at 8 bases. CDR3 length: 15 residues. CDR1 is SGHTA and CDR2 is FQGNSA in the germline V gene. Germline trimming cut 7 bases from V and 0 bases from J; bases unmatched to any gene: 6.